This T cell receptor (beta chain) derives from a study of T cells after posttransplantation cyclophosphamide. Study results and caveats: TRB clonality was highly associated with recipient CMV seropositivity and reactivation. Donor CD8+ memory clones often dominated recipient blood repertoires at later times.

Method: immunoSEQ multiplex PCR; TCRdb's copy keeps in-frame clones and lacks some. This sample has some 11,000 clones, with around 2% found just once. This CDR3 is built from 12 residues. The germline gives CDR1 MNHNY, CDR2 SVGAGI (reference sequence). V lost 6 bases to trimming and J lost 4 bases, with 8 bases between them. Note on this clone: The antigen remains unidentified.

Busulfan-fludarabine conditioning, marrow transplant, and cyclophosphamide on days +3 and +4 were administered. The clonotype originates from a young adult male patient who received an allogeneic stem cell transplant from a related donor, was CMV-positive, and had no GVHD. The T cells may partly be graft donor cells. Here the sequenced sample was PBMCs, taken after allogeneic stem cell transplant with posttransplant cyclophosphamide. This chain connects TRBV6-6 to TRBJ2-3; D unclear. As DNA, the CDR3 is TGTGCCAGCAGCCCATCCCCAGATACGCAGTATTTT. Amino acids: CASSPSPDTQYF.